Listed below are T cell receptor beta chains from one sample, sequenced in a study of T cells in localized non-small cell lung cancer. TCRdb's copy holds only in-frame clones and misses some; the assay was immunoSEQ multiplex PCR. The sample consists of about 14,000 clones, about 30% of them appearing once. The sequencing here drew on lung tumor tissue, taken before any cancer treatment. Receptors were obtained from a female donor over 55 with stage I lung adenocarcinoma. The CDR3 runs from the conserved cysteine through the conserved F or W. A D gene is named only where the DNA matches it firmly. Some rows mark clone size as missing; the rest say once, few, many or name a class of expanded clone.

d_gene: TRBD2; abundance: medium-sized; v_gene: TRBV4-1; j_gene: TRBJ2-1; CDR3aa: CASSLGLAGVSIEQFF; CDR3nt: TGCGCCAGCAGCCTCGGGCTAGCGGGGGTATCCATTGAGCAGTTCTTC
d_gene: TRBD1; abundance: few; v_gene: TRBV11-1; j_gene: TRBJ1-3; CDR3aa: CASSPTGQGNTIYF; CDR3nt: TGTGCCAGCAGCCCGACAGGGCAGGGAAACACCATATATTTT
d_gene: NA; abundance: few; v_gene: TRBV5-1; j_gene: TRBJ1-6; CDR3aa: CASSLVGGNSPLHF; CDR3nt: TGCGCCAGCAGCTTGGTCGGGGGGAATTCACCCCTCCACTTT
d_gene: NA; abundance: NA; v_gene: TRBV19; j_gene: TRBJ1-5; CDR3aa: CASSTGRNQPQHF; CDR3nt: TGTGCCAGTAGTACCGGACGGAATCAGCCCCAGCATTTT
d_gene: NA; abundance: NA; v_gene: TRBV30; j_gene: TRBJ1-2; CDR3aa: CAWTPLRGPTYGYTF; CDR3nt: TGTGCCTGGACCCCCTTGAGGGGCCCTACCTATGGCTACACCTTC
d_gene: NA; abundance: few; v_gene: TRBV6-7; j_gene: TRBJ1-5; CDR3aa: CASSYPRLHQPQHF; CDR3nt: TGTGCCAGCAGTTACCCCAGGCTTCATCAGCCCCAGCATTTT
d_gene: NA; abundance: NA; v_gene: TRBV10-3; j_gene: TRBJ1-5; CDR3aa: CAISEFGQPQHF; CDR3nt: TGTGCCATCAGTGAGTTTGGACAGCCCCAGCATTTT
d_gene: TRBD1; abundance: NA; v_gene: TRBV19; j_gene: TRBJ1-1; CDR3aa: CASSSITILDRGTEAFF; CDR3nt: TGTGCCAGCTCGTCAATAACCATATTAGACAGGGGAACGGAAGCTTTCTTT
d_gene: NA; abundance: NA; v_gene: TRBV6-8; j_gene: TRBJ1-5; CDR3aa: CASSNTGKVQPQHF; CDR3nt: TGTGCCAGCAGTAATACAGGGAAGGTTCAGCCCCAGCATTTT
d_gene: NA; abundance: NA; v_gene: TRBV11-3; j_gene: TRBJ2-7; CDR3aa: CASSPYDRSYEQYF; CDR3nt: TGTGCCAGCAGCCCGTATGACCGCTCCTACGAGCAGTACTTC
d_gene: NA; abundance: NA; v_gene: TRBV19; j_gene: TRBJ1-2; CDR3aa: CASSIRSGALSRGYTF; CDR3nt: TGTGCCAGTAGTATCCGTTCAGGGGCCCTGAGTCGTGGCTACACCTTC
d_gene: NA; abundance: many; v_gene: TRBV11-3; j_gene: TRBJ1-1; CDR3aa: CASSLLWSGNTEAFF; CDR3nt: TGTGCCAGCAGCTTACTTTGGTCAGGGAACACTGAAGCTTTCTTT
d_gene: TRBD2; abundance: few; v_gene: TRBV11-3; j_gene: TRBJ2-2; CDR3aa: CASSPSGRFTGELFF; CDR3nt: TGTGCCAGCAGCCCTAGCGGGAGGTTCACCGGGGAGCTGTTTTTT
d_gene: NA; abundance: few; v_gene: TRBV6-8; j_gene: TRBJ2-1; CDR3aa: CASTGQPSYNEQFF; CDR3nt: TGTGCCAGCACGGGGCAGCCTTCATACAATGAGCAGTTCTTC
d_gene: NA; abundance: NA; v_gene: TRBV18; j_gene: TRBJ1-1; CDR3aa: CASSPPPGRGAFF; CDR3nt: TGTGCCAGCTCACCTCCCCCAGGGCGTGGAGCTTTCTTT
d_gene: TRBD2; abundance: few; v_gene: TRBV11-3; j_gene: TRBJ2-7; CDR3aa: CASSFRGGLAGDEQYF; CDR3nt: TGTGCCAGCAGCTTCAGGGGGGGACTAGCGGGAGATGAGCAGTACTTC
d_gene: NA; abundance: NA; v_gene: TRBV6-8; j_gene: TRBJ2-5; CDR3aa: CASSRRDSGTQYF; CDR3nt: TGTGCCAGCAGCCGACGGGACTCCGGGACCCAGTACTTC
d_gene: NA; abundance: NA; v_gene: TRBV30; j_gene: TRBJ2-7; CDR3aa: CAWSVLAYEQYF; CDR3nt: TGTGCCTGGAGTGTACTAGCCTACGAGCAGTACTTC
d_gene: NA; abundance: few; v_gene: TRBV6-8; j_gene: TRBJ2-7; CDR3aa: CASSYSYRAYEQYF; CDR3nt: TGTGCCAGCAGTTACTCGTACAGGGCCTACGAGCAGTACTTC
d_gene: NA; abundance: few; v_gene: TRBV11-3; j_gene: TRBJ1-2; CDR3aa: CASSLGAGRYGYTF; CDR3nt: TGTGCCAGCAGCTTGGGGGCAGGGCGCTATGGCTACACCTTC
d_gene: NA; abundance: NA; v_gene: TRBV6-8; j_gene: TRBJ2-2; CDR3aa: CASRLTQGWTGELFF; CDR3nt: TGTGCCAGCAGACTAACACAGGGCTGGACCGGGGAGCTGTTTTTT
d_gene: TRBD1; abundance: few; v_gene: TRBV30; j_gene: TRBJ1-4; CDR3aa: CASLGQGGRGEKLFF; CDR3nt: TGTGCCAGCCTGGGACAGGGGGGTCGCGGTGAAAAACTGTTTTTT
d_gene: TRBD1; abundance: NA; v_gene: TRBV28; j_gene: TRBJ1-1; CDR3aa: CASSPTGTYTEAFF; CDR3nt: TGTGCCAGCAGTCCGACAGGGACGTACACTGAAGCTTTCTTT
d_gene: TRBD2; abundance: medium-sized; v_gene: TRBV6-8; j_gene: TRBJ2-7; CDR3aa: CASSLLAVRAYEQYF; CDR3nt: TGTGCCAGCAGTCTCCTAGCGGTTAGGGCCTACGAGCAGTACTTC
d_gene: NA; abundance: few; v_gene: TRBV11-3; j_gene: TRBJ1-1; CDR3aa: CASSLVGDLNTEAFF; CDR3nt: TGTGCCAGCAGCTTAGTTGGGGACCTGAACACTGAAGCTTTCTTT
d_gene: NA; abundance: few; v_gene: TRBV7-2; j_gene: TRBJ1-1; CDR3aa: CASSLGRRGAEAFF; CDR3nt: TGTGCCAGCAGCTTAGGGAGGCGCGGCGCTGAAGCTTTCTTT
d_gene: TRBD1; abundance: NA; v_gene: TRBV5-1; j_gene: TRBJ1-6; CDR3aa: CASSTRTGTSPLHF; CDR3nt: TGCGCCAGCAGCACCAGGACAGGGACTTCACCCCTCCACTTT
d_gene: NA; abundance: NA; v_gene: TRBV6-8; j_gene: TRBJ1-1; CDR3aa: CASSYFGQNTEAFF; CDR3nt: TGTGCCAGCAGTTACTTCGGACAGAACACTGAAGCTTTCTTT
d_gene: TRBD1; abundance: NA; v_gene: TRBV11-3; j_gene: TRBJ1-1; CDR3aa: CASSYRGANTEAFF; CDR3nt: TGTGCCAGCAGCTACAGGGGAGCGAACACTGAAGCTTTCTTT
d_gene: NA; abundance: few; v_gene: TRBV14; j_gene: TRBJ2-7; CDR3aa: CASSQVRGAGPTYEQYF; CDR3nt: TGTGCCAGCAGCCAAGTAAGGGGGGCGGGACCTACCTACGAGCAGTACTTC
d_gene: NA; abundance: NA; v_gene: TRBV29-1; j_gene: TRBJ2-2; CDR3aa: CSVKGEGTQNTGELFF; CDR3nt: TGCAGCGTGAAGGGGGAGGGAACCCAGAACACCGGGGAGCTGTTTTTT
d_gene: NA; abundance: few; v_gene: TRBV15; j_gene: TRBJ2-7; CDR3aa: CATSRDIGRANGEQYF; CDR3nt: TGTGCCACCAGCAGAGATATCGGCAGGGCAAATGGCGAGCAGTACTTC
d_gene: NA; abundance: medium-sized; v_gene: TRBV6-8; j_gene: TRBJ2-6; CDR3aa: CASSYNSGANVLTF; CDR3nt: TGTGCCAGCAGTTACAACTCTGGGGCCAACGTCCTGACTTTC
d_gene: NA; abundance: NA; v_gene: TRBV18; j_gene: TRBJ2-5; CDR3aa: CASSPPVEKETQYF; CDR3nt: TGTGCCAGCTCACCCCCGGTCGAAAAAGAGACCCAGTACTTC
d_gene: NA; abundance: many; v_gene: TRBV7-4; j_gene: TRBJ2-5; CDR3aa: CASSLEAAGTQYF; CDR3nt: TGTGCCAGCAGCTTAGAAGCGGCGGGGACCCAGTACTTC
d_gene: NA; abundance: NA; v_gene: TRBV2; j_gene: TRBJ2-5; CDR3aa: CASSLRWETQYF; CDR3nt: TGTGCCAGCAGTTTGAGATGGGAGACCCAGTACTTC
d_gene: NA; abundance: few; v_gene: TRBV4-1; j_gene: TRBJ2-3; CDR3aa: CASSQDQHYTDTQYF; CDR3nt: TGCGCCAGCAGCCAAGATCAACACTACACAGATACGCAGTATTTT
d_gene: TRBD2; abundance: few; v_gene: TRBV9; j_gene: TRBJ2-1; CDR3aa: CASSDDSSGTRLYNEQFF; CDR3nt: TGTGCCAGCAGCGACGACTCGTCCGGGACTAGGTTGTACAATGAACAGTTCTTC
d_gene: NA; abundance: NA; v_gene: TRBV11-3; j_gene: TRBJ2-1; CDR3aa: CASSLRPWGDEQFF; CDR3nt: TGTGCCAGCAGCCTTCGACCTTGGGGGGATGAGCAGTTCTTC
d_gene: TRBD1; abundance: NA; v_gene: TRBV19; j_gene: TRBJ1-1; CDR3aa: CASTKRTGILNTEAFF; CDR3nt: TGTGCCAGTACCAAAAGGACAGGAATATTGAACACTGAAGCTTTCTTT
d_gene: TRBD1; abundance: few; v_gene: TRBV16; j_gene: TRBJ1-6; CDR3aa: CASSQTRGPNSPLHF; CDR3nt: TGTGCCAGCAGCCAGACCAGGGGGCCAAATTCACCCCTCCACTTT
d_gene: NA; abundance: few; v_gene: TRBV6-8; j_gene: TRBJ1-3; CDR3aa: CASSFQGGSGNTIYF; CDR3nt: TGTGCCAGCAGTTTTCAGGGTGGCTCTGGAAACACCATATATTTT
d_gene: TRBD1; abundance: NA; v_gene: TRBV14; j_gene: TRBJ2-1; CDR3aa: CASSQSGTGQFF; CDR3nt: TGTGCCAGCAGCCAATCCGGGACAGGCCAGTTCTTC
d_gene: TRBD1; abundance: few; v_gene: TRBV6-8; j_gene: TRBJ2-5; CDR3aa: CASMVSGTGGETQYF; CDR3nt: TGTGCCAGCATGGTCTCCGGGACAGGGGGAGAGACCCAGTACTTC
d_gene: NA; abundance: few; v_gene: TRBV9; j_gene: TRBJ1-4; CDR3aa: CASSPQAATNEKLFF; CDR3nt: TGTGCCAGCAGCCCCCAGGCGGCAACTAATGAAAAACTGTTTTTT
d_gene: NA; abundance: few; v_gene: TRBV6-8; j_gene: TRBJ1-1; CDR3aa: CASSYRLGRTEAFF; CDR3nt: TGTGCCAGCAGCTACCGTTTGGGGCGCACTGAAGCTTTCTTT
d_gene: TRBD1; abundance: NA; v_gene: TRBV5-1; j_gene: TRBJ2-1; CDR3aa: CASSLQPGTVYNEQFF; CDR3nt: TGCGCCAGCAGCTTGCAGCCCGGGACAGTTTACAATGAGCAGTTCTTC
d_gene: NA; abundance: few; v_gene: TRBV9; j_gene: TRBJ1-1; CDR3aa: CASSVMPNTEAFF; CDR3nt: TGTGCCAGCAGCGTAATGCCGAACACTGAAGCTTTCTTT
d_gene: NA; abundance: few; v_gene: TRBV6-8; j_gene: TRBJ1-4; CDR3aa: CASSFLDRFEKLFF; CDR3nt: TGTGCCAGCAGTTTCCTCGACAGATTTGAAAAACTGTTTTTT
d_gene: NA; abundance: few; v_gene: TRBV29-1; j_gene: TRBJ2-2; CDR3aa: CSPITSTGLTGVTGELFF; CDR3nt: TGCAGCCCAATAACTTCGACAGGGCTAACGGGGGTCACCGGGGAGCTGTTTTTT
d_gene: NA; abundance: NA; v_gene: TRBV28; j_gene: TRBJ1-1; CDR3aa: CASRAWTGVRTEAFF; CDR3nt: TGTGCCAGCAGGGCCTGGACGGGGGTTAGGACTGAAGCTTTCTTT
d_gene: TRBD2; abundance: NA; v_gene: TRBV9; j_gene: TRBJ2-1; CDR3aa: CASSPTGGSGRANEQFF; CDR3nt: TGTGCCAGCAGCCCAACGGGCGGTAGCGGGAGAGCGAATGAGCAGTTCTTC